Below are 17 T cell receptor beta chains sequenced from a single sample in a study of cytomegalovirus exposure and HLA in healthy donors. PCR involved 60 Vbeta and 13 Jbeta primers. Assay: immunoSEQ multiplex PCR; the TCRdb copy retains only in-frame clones and omits some. In the table there are approximately 140,000 clones, roughly 81% of which are singletons. Sequenced: PBMCs. These receptors were obtained from a female donor in good health and CMV-seronegative.

This clone was picked up one time. V gene TRBV12-5 combines with J gene TRBJ2-2, with TRBD1 matching 9 bases. CDR1 is LGHNT and CDR2 is FRNRAP in the germline V gene. The CDR3 totals 15 residues. Unmatched junction bases numbered 10, after V lost 6 bases and J lost 8 bases. In DNA form, the CDR3 reads TGTGCTAGTGGAAACCGGGACAGGGAAGAAGGGGAGCTGTTTTTT. Amino acids: CASGNRDREEGELFF. The full variable domain, in which reference TRBV12-5 and TRBJ2-2 provide the parts outside the CDR3, is DARVTQTPRHKVTEMGQEVTMRCQPILGHNTVFWYRQTMMQGLELLAYFRNRAPLDDSGMPKDRFSAEMPDATLATLKIQPSEPRDSAVYFCASGNRDREEGELFFGEGSRLTVL.

Points on this clone: At one end, the junction sequence differs from germline, possibly due to a read error. The chain links TRBV6-1 to TRBJ2-7; 11 bases line up with TRBD1. CDR3 length equals 16 residues. The V gene's germline CDR1 is MNHNS and CDR2 SASEGT. The CDR3 nucleotides read TGTGCCAGCAGTGAAAGGACAGGGGGCGCGTTCTACGAGCGGTACTTC. This gives the protein CASSERTGGAFYERYF.

Worth noting for this clone: In the same sample, other DNA sequences code for this CDR3. The chain combines TRBV29-1 with TRBJ2-3; 8 bases fit TRBD2. After removal of 7 bases from V and 0 bases from J, the junction contained 6 bases not matched to a gene. From germline, CDR1 is SQVTM and CDR2 ANQGSEA. This CDR3 contains 14 residues. CDR3 in amino acids: CSAGGGFSTDTQYF. CDR3 DNA sequence: TGCAGCGCCGGGGGGGGCTTTAGCACAGATACGCAGTATTTT.

The rearrangement joins TRBV5-1 to TRBJ2-1, with a weak D call TRBD2 (6 bases). The germline V gene encodes CDR1 SGHRS and CDR2 YFSETQ. V shed 6 bases and J shed 5 bases, with 15 bases lying between them. This CDR3 contains 14 residues. This CDR3 is CASILSGGNNEQFF. The DNA for the CDR3 is TGCGCCAGCATTTTGTCAGGAGGGAACAATGAGCAGTTCTTC.

In its sample, this clone was seen once. The gene calls are TRBV7-2 and TRBJ2-5; 11 bases line up with TRBD1. After removal of 1 base from V and 7 bases from J, the junction contained 8 bases not matched to a gene. CDR1 and CDR2 (germline): SGHTA, FQGNSA. The CDR3 is made up of 16 amino acids. CDR3 amino acids: CASSLVSAGTGGTQYF. CDR3 in DNA: TGTGCCAGCAGCTTAGTCTCAGCCGGGACAGGGGGGACCCAGTACTTC.

The J gene is TRBJ1-1, the V gene TRBV27; no definite D call. The CDR3 covers 13 residues. Germline CDR1 is MNHEY and CDR2 is SMNVEV (reference sequence). V was trimmed by 3 bases and J by 5 bases, leaving 10 bases between them. The CDR3, as DNA: TGTGCCAGCAGTTTGTATAGGGAGACTGAAGCTTTCTTT. It yields the protein CASSLYRETEAFF.

V gene TRBV7-9 combines with J gene TRBJ1-2; the match to TRBD1 covers 7 bases. The V gene's germline CDR1 is SEHNR and CDR2 FQNEAQ (reference sequence). The CDR3 is made up of 13 amino acids. Unmatched junction bases numbered 9, after V lost 7 bases and J lost 7 bases. This CDR3 is CASTLGGGRGYTF. DNA of the CDR3: TGTGCCAGCACTCTAGGAGGGGGCCGTGGCTACACCTTC.

The V gene is TRBV11-3, the J gene TRBJ2-3, with TRBD2 matching 9 bases. The CDR3 loop spans 17 amino acids. Losses at the gene ends were 2 bases for V and 3 bases for J; bases not matched to a gene: 9. Germline-derived CDR1 and CDR2 are SGHNT and YENEEA. The CDR3 coding sequence is TGTGCCAGCAGCTTATCGACTAGCGGAGACCCTACAGATACGCAGTATTTT. Protein product: CASSLSTSGDPTDTQYF. Looking up the rest from reference TRBV11-3 and TRBJ2-3 gives the full variable domain: EAGVVQSPRYKIIEKKQPVAFWCNPISGHNTLYWYLQNLGQGPELLIRYENEEAVDDSQLPKDRFSAERLKGVDSTLKIQPAELGDSAVYLCASSLSTSGDPTDTQYFGPGTRLTVL.

This sequence joins TRBV27 and TRBJ2-5; D gene unclear. The germline CDR1 and CDR2 sequences are MNHEY and SMNVEV (reference sequence). This CDR3 comprises 16 residues. Trimming took 4 bases from V and 1 from J, leaving 16 bases between them. As DNA, the CDR3 is TGTGCCAGCAGTTCCCGGATAGCCCTCCCCCAAGAGACCCAGTACTTC. It translates to CASSSRIALPQETQYF.

The rearrangement joins TRBV19 to TRBJ2-7; 12 bases are a match to TRBD2. The CDR3 length is 14 residues. With V trimmed by 5 bases and J by 7 bases, 6 bases remained unmatched. Germline V gene data show CDR1 as LNHDA and CDR2 as SQIVND (reference sequence). CDR3 sequence (DNA): TGTGCCAGTAGTCCTAGCGGGAGGGCGGATGAGCAGTACTTC. Translated: CASSPSGRADEQYF.

As regards this clone: Compared with germline, one end of the junction differs, possibly owing to a read error. The CDR3: CASSPSLTATNRGFAF. Written as DNA, the CDR3 is TGTGCCAGCAGCCCTAGTCTGACAGCCACTAATCGTGGGTTCGCCTTC. This chain uses TRBV7-9 with TRBJ1-2; D might be TRBD1 (5 bases). The germline V gene encodes CDR1 SEHNR and CDR2 FQNEAQ (reference sequence). There are 16 residues in the CDR3.

The rearrangement links TRBV18 to TRBJ2-7; maybe TRBD1 (7 bases). Germline V gene sequence: CDR1 KGHSH, CDR2 LQKENI. The CDR3 has 16 residues. V dropped 5 bases and J dropped 2 bases, with 19 bases sitting between them. CDR3 sequence reads: CASSARDRTLTYEQYF. The DNA for the CDR3 is TGTGCCAGCTCAGCGCGGGACAGAACCTTAACCTACGAGCAGTACTTC.

This clone has just a few counts. The chain employs TRBV27 and TRBJ2-7; D is perhaps TRBD2 (5 bases). This CDR3 contains 14 residues. CDR1 and CDR2 (germline): MNHEY, SMNVEV (reference sequence). The V end lost 2 bases, the J end lost 3 bases, and 11 bases lay between the germline ends. Here the CDR3 DNA reads TGTGCCAGCAGTTTAAGTAGCGAGCACTACGAGCAGTACTTC. Its protein is CASSLSSEHYEQYF.

The rearrangement links TRBV21-1 to TRBJ2-3; the table gives TRBD1 as D, unverified against the DNA. TRBV21-1 is an annotated pseudogene. CDR3 length equals 22 residues. The CDR3 sequence: CADRPHPVRFTLQGARIDTQYF. Written as DNA, the CDR3 is TGTGCCGACCGGCCACACCCAGTTCGATTTACCTTACAGGGGGCGCGGATAGATACGCAGTATTTT.

The V call is TRBV30, the J call TRBJ2-7, with D perhaps matching TRBD1 (6 bases). There are 11 residues in the CDR3. Germline V gene sequence: CDR1 GTSNPN, CDR2 SVGIG (reference sequence). The V end lost 8 bases, the J end lost 1 base, and 9 bases lay between the germline ends. The CDR3: CAAGESYEQYF. Here the CDR3 DNA reads TGTGCCGCAGGGGAATCCTACGAGCAGTACTTC.

The chain is built from TRBV6-4 and TRBJ1-5, with D hard to call. V lost 0 bases, J lost 4 bases, and 10 bases lay in between. Germline CDR1 reads MRHNA; CDR2 reads SNTAGT. The CDR3 runs to 15 residues. CDR3 residues: CASSDSRSRNQPQHF. DNA of the CDR3: TGTGCCAGCAGTGACTCGCGGTCGCGAAATCAGCCCCAGCATTTT.

The chain recombines TRBV5-1 with TRBJ1-1; possible D gene TRBD1, 5 bases. The V end lost 2 bases, the J end lost 1 base, and 6 bases lay between the germline ends. This CDR3 is built from 13 residues. Germline assignment: CDR1 SGHRS and CDR2 YFSETQ. As DNA, the CDR3 is TGCGCCAGCAGCTTCCAGGGGAACACTGAAGCTTTCTTT. Its protein is CASSFQGNTEAFF.